This record covers a single T cell receptor beta chain. The data derive from a study of blood T cell repertoires in COVID-19. Study information: The United States, Italy and Spain provided the acute and convalescent COVID-19 samples. T cells, B-cell-depleted T cells, or PBMCs supplied cDNA or gDNA.

As handled by the study authors: Amplification from reference gene primers served as the basis for estimated nucleated cell counts. TCRdb keeps only in-frame clones here, not all; method: immunoSEQ multiplex PCR. That table supplies the V and J calls and clone size; D and trimming were determined from the DNA. The table lists 250,000 to 350,000 clones, 75% to 90% of them singletons. Sequences were obtained from peripheral blood. The receptor's source is a woman in her forties who had recovered from COVID-19.

CDR3 DNA sequence: TGTGCCAGCTCACCGTCACAGGGCGACGGCTATGGCTACACCTTC. It yields the protein CASSPSQGDGYGYTF. V is TRBV18 and J is TRBJ1-2; perhaps TRBD1 as D (6 bases). V was trimmed by 3 bases and J by 4 bases, leaving 15 bases between them. Germline V gene sequence: CDR1 KGHSH, CDR2 LQKENI. This CDR3 is 15 amino acids long. The entire variable domain, with the rest obtained from reference TRBV18 and TRBJ1-2, is as follows: NAGVMQNPRHLVRRRGQEARLRCSPMKGHSHVYWYRQLPEEGLKFMVYLQKENIIDESGMPKERFSAEFPKEGPSILRIQQVVRGDSAAYFCASSPSQGDGYGYTFGSGTRLTVV.